This section outlines one T cell receptor (beta chain) sequence together with its context. Trimming cost V 4 bases and J 6 bases, with 18 bases left between them. CDR3 length: 15 amino acids. Germline V gene lookup returns CDR1 SGHVS and CDR2 FNYEAQ. TCRdb's table, derived via immunoSEQ multiplex PCR, lists solely in-frame clones and lacks some. This sample carries 2 million to 2.5 million clones, about 93% of them seen once, and the ten largest clones take roughly 1.8%. The sample comes from a study of shared clonotypes between healthy human individuals. CD45RO-negative, CCR7-positively selected cells formed the naive CD8 fraction, excluding terminally differentiated effector memory CD45RA+ cells.

This clonotype originated in a man aged 18 to 29 in good health. Some clones in this sample may be carry-over from other donors' samples. J is TRBJ2-5 and V is TRBV7-6; tentative D call: TRBD2 (5 bases). Sequencing input: naive CD8+ T cells from PBMCs. The DNA of the CDR3 is TGTGCCAGCAGCTCCACCCCCGGTGGGAGACAGACCCAGTACTTC. The encoded protein is CASSSTPGGRQTQYF.